This entry lists 25 T cell receptor beta chains sequenced from one sample in a study of OX40 agonist ivuxolimab in advanced cancers. TCRdb's table, derived via immunoSEQ multiplex PCR, lists solely in-frame clones and lacks some. The table records more than 75,000 clones, around nine tenths of them present only once. The source material was CD4+ or CD8+ T cells sorted from blood, sampled in a trial of the OX40 agonist ivuxolimab. The origin of the receptors is an adult with an advanced solid tumor such as melanoma, head and neck, liver or kidney cancer.

The chain combines TRBV7-2 with TRBJ2-5; 7 bases fit TRBD2. The J call is uncertain, as TRBJ2-7 better fits the DNA end. The CDR3 has 14 residues. From germline, CDR1 is SGHTA and CDR2 FQGNSA. The CDR3 loop is CASSPGGMGYEQYF. DNA for the CDR3: TGTGCCAGCAGCCCGGGGGGTATGGGCTACGAGCAGTACTTC.

Here the CDR3 DNA reads TGTGCCAGTAGTTTCCGGACTAGCGGCACAGATACGCAGTATTTT. It yields the protein CASSFRTSGTDTQYF. The genes are TRBV19 and TRBJ2-3; TRBD2 agrees at 9 bases. From germline, CDR1 is LNHDA and CDR2 SQIVND (reference sequence). The CDR3 extends over 15 amino acids. The V and J ends lost 5 bases and 1 base, in that order; junction bases with no gene match: 4.

This rearrangement joins TRBV25-1 to TRBJ1-4; D unresolved. This CDR3 is 17 amino acids long. The germline CDR1 and CDR2 sequences are MGHDK and SYGVNS. V shed 0 bases and J shed 6 bases, with 17 bases lying between them. CDR3 DNA: TGTGCCAGCAGTGAATACGGCGGACGTAGACTTTATGAAAAACTGTTTTTT. This translates into CASSEYGGRRLYEKLFF.

Only one count was recorded for this clone. This chain connects TRBV7-9 to TRBJ1-4, with D unclear. V shed 5 bases and J shed 8 bases, with 12 bases lying between them. CDR1 is SEHNR, CDR2 FQNEAQ, per germline (reference sequence). The CDR3 runs to 13 residues. The CDR3, as DNA: TGTGCCAGCAGCCGATACTCGGACGAAAAACTGTTTTTT. It translates to CASSRYSDEKLFF.

V and J are TRBV6-5 and TRBJ2-1, with 9 bases identical to TRBD1. V lost 4 bases, J lost 0 bases, and 4 bases stayed unmatched. Per the germline V gene, CDR1 is MNHEY and CDR2 is SVGAGI. The CDR3 is 16 residues long. The chain's CDR3 is CASSSGTGSSYNEQFF. The CDR3 region has the DNA TGTGCCAGCAGTTCGGGGACAGGGAGCTCCTACAATGAGCAGTTCTTC.

The chain carries TRBV5-1 and TRBJ1-1, with D possibly matching TRBD1 (6 bases). CDR3 length: 17 residues. V lost 0 bases, J lost 4 bases, and 19 bases lay in between. Germline CDR1 is SGHRS and CDR2 is YFSETQ. CDR3 in DNA: TGCGCCAGCAGCTTGGTAGGGGCAGGGGAGGGTAGCACTGAAGCTTTCTTT. This translates into CASSLVGAGEGSTEAFF.

CDR3 nucleotides: TGTGCCAGCAGCTTCGACACTTCTGGGGCCAACGTCCTGACTTTC. It translates to CASSFDTSGANVLTF. The gene calls are TRBV11-3 and TRBJ2-6; no clear D. This CDR3 has 15 residues. Per the germline V gene, CDR1 is SGHNT and CDR2 is YENEEA. Deletions cut 3 bases from V and 1 base from J, with 7 bases between.

The chain recombines TRBV5-6 with TRBJ2-1; D is unclear. CDR3 length equals 14 residues. Trimming pared 6 bases from V and 0 bases from J, leaving 10 bases between. Germline V lookup: CDR1 SGHDT, CDR2 YYEEEE. The CDR3 protein is CASTGPSSYNEQFF. For the CDR3, the DNA is TGTGCCAGCACCGGACCGAGCTCCTACAATGAGCAGTTCTTC. Drawing the rest from reference TRBV5-6 and TRBJ2-1, the complete variable domain is DAGVTQSPTHLIKTRGQQVTLRCSPKSGHDTVSWYQQALGQGPQFIFQYYEEEERQRGNFPDRFSGHQFPNYSSELNVNALLLGDSALYLCASTGPSSYNEQFFGPGTRLTVL.

The genes are TRBV13 and TRBJ1-1; tentatively, D is TRBD1 (5 bases). Looked up from germline, CDR1 is PRHDT and CDR2 is FYEKMQ (reference sequence). The CDR3 length is 14 residues. The ends were cut back, 2 bases at V and 1 base at J, with 8 bases in the middle. The CDR3 bases are TGTGCCAGCAGCTTACTACAGGAGAACACTGAAGCTTTCTTT. It codes for CASSLLQENTEAFF.

CDR3 sequence reads: CAISKNQGAEETQYF. CDR3 sequence (DNA): TGTGCCATCAGTAAAAATCAGGGGGCCGAGGAGACCCAGTACTTC. The chain has TRBV10-3 and TRBJ2-5, with 8 bases matching TRBD1. V was pared by 5 bases and J by 5 bases, with 10 bases of the junction left unmatched. There are 15 residues in the CDR3. The germline gives CDR1 ENHRY, CDR2 SYGVKD.

The chain is built from TRBV11-3 and TRBJ1-1, with D hard to call. This CDR3 region has 15 residues. The germline V and J ends were trimmed by 2 bases and 0 bases, with 10 bases remaining between them. The germline V gene has CDR1 SGHNT and CDR2 YENEEA. In nucleotides, the CDR3 is TGTGCCAGCAGCTTAATGCTAGGGCTGAACACTGAAGCTTTCTTT. It is translated as CASSLMLGLNTEAFF.

This chain uses TRBV6-5 with TRBJ1-6, with D hard to call. Trimming shortened V by 6 bases and J by 5 bases, and 11 bases separated the two germline ends. The CDR3 totals 14 residues. Germline loops: CDR1 MNHEY, CDR2 SVGAGI. CDR3 DNA: TGTGCCAGCAGGGAGGAGTATAATAATTCACCCCTCCACTTT. Protein sequence: CASREEYNNSPLHF.

The chain couples TRBV27 to TRBJ1-5; 7 nucleotides align to TRBD1. The CDR3 contains 13 residues. The junction had 0 bases not matched to a gene; V was cut back by 2 bases and J by 5 bases. CDR1 MNHEY and CDR2 SMNVEV come from the germline V gene (reference sequence). The CDR3 nucleotides are TGTGCCAGCAGTTTAAGGGGGCATCAGCCCCAGCATTTT. Protein product: CASSLRGHQPQHF.

The chain joins TRBV30 to TRBJ2-7; 8 bases are a match to TRBD2. The CDR3 length is 20 residues. The V gene's germline CDR1 is GTSNPN and CDR2 SVGIG (reference sequence). The V and J ends lost 0 bases and 0 bases, in that order; junction bases with no gene match: 19. The CDR3 coding sequence is TGTGCCTGGAGTGTCAGGAGGTCGGGGGGGCAGGGGTTGAGCTCCTACGAGCAGTACTTC. It encodes CAWSVRRSGGQGLSSYEQYF. Filled out from reference TRBV30 and TRBJ2-7, the complete variable domain reads SQTIHQWPATLVQPVGSPLSLECTVEGTSNPNLYWYRQAAGRGLQLLFYSVGIGQISSEVPQNLSASRPQDRQFILSSKKLLLSDSGFYLCAWSVRRSGGQGLSSYEQYFGPGTRLTVT.

The rearrangement links TRBV18 to TRBJ1-4; no clear D. Trimming stripped 4 bases from V and 3 bases from J, with 6 bases between. The germline V gene has CDR1 KGHSH and CDR2 LQKENI. This CDR3 has 13 residues. The CDR3 sequence is CASSRAPNEKLFF. The CDR3 nucleotides are TGTGCCAGCTCACGGGCCCCTAATGAAAAACTGTTTTTT.

This rearrangement joins TRBV10-2 to TRBJ2-1; D not resolved. The germline V gene has CDR1 WSHSY and CDR2 SAAADI. V was cut by 6 bases and J by 4 bases, with 13 bases left in between. This CDR3 is built from 14 residues. CDR3: CASRNIEVYNEQFF. CDR3 nucleotides: TGCGCCAGCAGGAACATAGAAGTTTACAATGAGCAGTTCTTC.

The chain has TRBV11-3 and TRBJ1-5; D is undetermined. This CDR3 comprises 12 residues. Trimming took 10 bases from V and 6 from J, leaving 13 bases between them. From germline, CDR1 is SGHNT and CDR2 YENEEA. The CDR3 reads CATPRCGQPQHF. The CDR3 region has the DNA TGTGCCACCCCTAGGTGTGGTCAGCCCCAGCATTTT.

The gene calls are TRBV18 and TRBJ1-1; D is possibly TRBD1 (6 bases). V gave up 5 bases and J gave up 1 base, with 20 bases separating them. CDR3 size: 17 residues. The germline CDR1 and CDR2 sequences are KGHSH and LQKENI. CDR3 amino acids: CASSATAGVPPNTEAFF. CDR3 nucleotides: TGTGCCAGCTCAGCTACAGCAGGGGTCCCCCCGAACACTGAAGCTTTCTTT. The variable domain in full, completed from reference TRBV18 and TRBJ1-1, reads NAGVMQNPRHLVRRRGQEARLRCSPMKGHSHVYWYRQLPEEGLKFMVYLQKENIIDESGMPKERFSAEFPKEGPSILRIQQVVRGDSAAYFCASSATAGVPPNTEAFFGQGTRLTVV.

This chain uses TRBV2 with TRBJ1-5; no reliable D call. Trimming removed 5 bases from V and 5 bases from J, with 13 bases in between. This CDR3 has 14 amino acids. CDR1 is SNHLY, CDR2 FYNNEI, per germline. In DNA, the CDR3 is TGTGCCAGCAGTTCGCAATTCTTGGATCAGCCCCAGCATTTT. Residues: CASSSQFLDQPQHF.

The chain is built from TRBV7-9 and TRBJ2-7; 7 bases are a match to TRBD2. This CDR3 has 14 residues. CDR1 and CDR2 from the germline V gene are SEHNR and FQNEAQ (reference sequence). V lost 3 bases to trimming and J lost 3 bases; unmatched junction nucleotides: 5. In DNA, the CDR3 is TGTGCCAGCAGCTTGACTGGCGGGAGCTACGAGCAGTACTTC. This sequence encodes CASSLTGGSYEQYF. Together with reference TRBV7-9 and TRBJ2-7, the CDR3 gives the full variable domain: DTGVSQNPRHKITKRGQNVTFRCDPISEHNRLYWYRQTLGQGPEFLTYFQNEAQLEKSRLLSDRFSAERPKGSFSTLEIQRTEQGDSAMYLCASSLTGGSYEQYFGPGTRLTVT.

V and J are TRBV7-9 and TRBJ2-1, with D possibly matching TRBD2 (7 bases). The V and J ends lost 7 bases and 4 bases respectively, with 20 bases between them. The germline V gene has CDR1 SEHNR and CDR2 FQNEAQ (reference sequence). The CDR3 runs to 16 residues. Here the CDR3 DNA reads TGTGCCAGCAAGTCCCCGGGGGGCCCCGCTTACAATGAGCAGTTCTTC. Protein: CASKSPGGPAYNEQFF.

The V gene is TRBV10-3, the J gene TRBJ2-7; 10 bases align to TRBD1. Per germline, CDR1 ENHRY and CDR2 SYGVKD. The CDR3 is 13 residues long. J gave up 5 bases and V 8 bases, and 6 bases lay outside the gene matches. The chain's CDR3 is CAIEGTGDNEQYF. CDR3 in DNA: TGTGCCATCGAGGGGACAGGGGACAACGAGCAGTACTTC.

The chain recombines TRBV4-1 with TRBJ2-6; possibly TRBD1 or TRBD2 for D (5 bases each). Germline V lookup: CDR1 MGHRA, CDR2 YSYEKL. The V gene lost 0 bases and the J gene lost 1 base, with 7 bases spanning the gap. CDR3 size: 16 residues. The CDR3 is CASSQEGVSGANVLTF. As DNA, the CDR3 is TGCGCCAGCAGCCAAGAGGGGGTTTCTGGGGCCAACGTCCTGACTTTC.

This chain links TRBV6-5 with TRBJ2-1; no firm D call. This CDR3 is 13 amino acids long. V was trimmed by 0 bases and J by 7 bases, leaving 7 bases between them. CDR1 MNHEY and CDR2 SVGAGI come from the germline V gene. Here the CDR3 DNA reads TGTGCCAGCAGTTACTCGAGAGAGAATGAGCAGTTCTTC. It yields the protein CASSYSRENEQFF.

The genes are TRBV29-1 and TRBJ2-3; 8 nucleotides line up with TRBD2. Germline V gene lookup returns CDR1 SQVTM and CDR2 ANQGSEA. Unmatched junction bases numbered 14, after V lost 4 bases and J lost 5 bases. This CDR3 is built from 16 residues. The CDR3 DNA sequence: TGCAGCGTTGGGGGCGGGGGTGCGGGAGGCGAAGATACGCAGTATTTT. Residues: CSVGGGGAGGEDTQYF.